The entry that follows covers one TCR beta chain sequence. Its antigen remains unknown. This entry is derived from a study of OX40 agonist ivuxolimab in advanced cancers. Background on the study: Patient treatment consisted of intravenous ivuxolimab administration every 2 weeks at 0.01 to 10 mg/kg. Study-wide points: At 0.1 to 3.0 mg/kg and by week 6, clonal expansion occurred in CD4+ and CD8+ blood T cells. CD4+ T cells averaged fewer expanded clones than CD8+ T cells.

TCRdb's table, derived via immunoSEQ multiplex PCR, lists solely in-frame clones and lacks some. The table includes under 50,000 clones, 75% to 90% detected once. Per germline, CDR1 MNHNY and CDR2 SVGAGI (reference sequence). This CDR3 region has 15 residues. The V end was cut by 0 bases, the J end by 2 bases, with 7 bases between. This chain links TRBV6-6 with TRBJ2-2; unclear D gene. The source of this sequence is an adult with an advanced solid tumor such as melanoma, head and neck, liver or kidney cancer. Sequencing used CD4+ or CD8+ T cells sorted from blood, obtained in a trial of the OX40 agonist ivuxolimab. CDR3 DNA: TGTGCCAGCAGTTACTCCGAGAGTAACACCGGGGAGCTGTTTTTT. Amino acid sequence: CASSYSESNTGELFF.